Listed below are T cell receptor beta chains from one sample, sequenced in a study of blood T cell repertoires in COVID-19. Some clones are missing from TCRdb's copy, which holds only in-frame ones; the method was immunoSEQ multiplex PCR. The sample carries about 98,000 clones, around nine tenths recorded once. The sample comprised peripheral blood. These receptors came from a man aged 45 to 65 with acute or convalescent COVID-19. The conserved cysteine and the conserved F or W are not part of the CDR3 here. The size entry is marked missing in some rows and otherwise reads once, few, many or a size class.

abundance | j_gene | v_gene | CDR3aa
. | TRBJ1-2 | TRBV7-8 | ASSFGGQGSSYGYT
. | TRBJ1-1 | TRBV6-5 | ASSYATGSTEAF
. | TRBJ1-2 | TRBV24-1 | ATSDFRTEYGYT
. | TRBJ1-6 | TRBV3-1/TRBV3-2 | ASSPWGGGLLSPLH
once | TRBJ1-5 | TRBV18 | ATSEGGNQPQH
. | TRBJ2-7 | TRBV7-6 | ASSEGLAGSSYEQY
. | TRBJ1-3 | TRBV6-5 | ASSGDRGNTIY
. | TRBJ1-2 | TRBV6-5 | ASTPGQGSYGYT
. | TRBJ2-1 | TRBV19 | ASSGSIYNEQF
. | TRBJ1-1 | TRBV6-5 | ATSAVQGRNTEAF
. | TRBJ2-3 | TRBV7-2 | ASSLGGQTPGTDTQY
. | TRBJ2-1 | TRBV19 | ASTLGSPFSGLAYNEQF
. | TRBJ1-2 | TRBV29-1 | SVEQGAGGYT
. | TRBJ2-5 | TRBV21-1 | ASSKELAAPEHQETQY
once | TRBJ2-3 | TRBV27 | ASRRLRADTQY
. | TRBJ2-7 | TRBV7-9 | ASSPGGTGPSEQY
. | TRBJ1-1 | TRBV14 | ASSQDASRMAGGRAF
. | TRBJ2-5 | TRBV5-4 | ASSLGPPGVGETQY
. | TRBJ2-1 | TRBV5-1 | ASSLGAQPSNEQF
. | TRBJ2-2 | TRBV27 | ASSLRGYTGELF
. | TRBJ2-3 | TRBV20-1 | SASSRGGAGATDTQY
. | TRBJ2-1 | TRBV3-1/TRBV3-2 | ASGDGGLAIYNEQF
few | TRBJ2-1 | TRBV7-9 | ASSLTSGEDGQF
once | TRBJ1-2 | TRBV29-1 | SAAGQGTYGYT
. | TRBJ1-4 | TRBV27 | ASSRRGGNEKLF
once | TRBJ2-1 | TRBV5-1 | ASSRVGGGANDEQF
. | TRBJ1-4 | TRBV19 | ASSPLDRGPEKLF
. | TRBJ2-4 | TRBV4-1 | ASSQGAQGNRAKNIQY
. | TRBJ2-1 | TRBV30 | ASGQNSYNEQF
. | TRBJ1-2 | TRBV6-2/TRBV6-3 | ASSYSGASYYGYT
. | TRBJ2-7 | TRBV11-3 | ASPGISYEQY
. | TRBJ2-5 | TRBV5-4 | ASSLSSVQETQY
. | TRBJ1-6 | TRBV6-5 | ASSSGAYNSPLH
few | TRBJ2-7 | TRBV4-2 | ASSPGLAGGPLSVYQGEQY
once | TRBJ2-3 | TRBV7-2 | ASSSDGGRTDTQY
. | TRBJ2-5 | TRBV24-1 | ATSSALAGVRETQY
once | TRBJ2-1 | TRBV7-2 | ASSLKSTGSYNEQF
once | TRBJ1-1 | TRBV5-1 | ASSFGWGGAGTEAF
. | TRBJ2-2 | TRBV6-5 | ASRGRAEGGELF
. | TRBJ2-5 | TRBV27 | ASSSGETQY
few | TRBJ1-4 | TRBV29-1 | SAAWGLNEKLF
. | TRBJ2-3 | TRBV5-1 | ASSPQVELSTDTQY
. | TRBJ1-1 | TRBV25-1 | ASRNTGVQSNTEAF
once | TRBJ2-5 | TRBV9 | ASSVSGLAGLGGETQY
. | TRBJ2-1 | TRBV18 | ASSPHRLADYNEQF
. | TRBJ1-3 | TRBV28 | ASSLSGSSGNTIY
. | TRBJ1-2 | TRBV11-2 | ATSTAGGHGYT
. | TRBJ2-2 | TRBV24-1 | ATSGDRGWTGELF
. | TRBJ2-5 | TRBV30 | AWRLAGVGTQY
. | TRBJ2-3 | TRBV14 | ASSQDLMRRLDPYTDTQY
few | TRBJ1-1 | TRBV11-2 | ASSLVFPGQLNRRTEAF
once | TRBJ2-3 | TRBV7-2 | ASSLVTGGTDTQY
. | TRBJ1-1 | TRBV11-3 | ASSPGAADTEAF
. | TRBJ1-1 | TRBV12-3/TRBV12-4 | ASSFSVNTEAF
. | TRBJ2-1 | TRBV11-2 | ASSLGTSGYNEQF
. | TRBJ2-6 | TRBV24-1 | ATSVGAGANVLT
. | TRBJ2-7 | TRBV10-3 | AIRTRTGLSYEQY
few | TRBJ1-5 | TRBV6-6 | ASSRSTGGYGNQPQH
. | TRBJ2-1 | TRBV24-1 | ATSDFDGFPSYNEQF
few | TRBJ1-5 | TRBV27 | ASSSVTGVHNQPQH